The T cell receptor beta chain under discussion was sequenced for a study of blood T cell repertoires in COVID-19. Trimming took off 1 base at V and 3 bases at J, with 7 bases between the two ends. Germline CDR1 reads LGHDT; CDR2 reads YNNKEL (reference sequence). This CDR3 has 14 residues. The table came from immunoSEQ multiplex PCR; TCRdb's copy has only in-frame clones and leaves some out. The sample holds about 81,000 clones, more than 75% seen once. This clone was counted only a few times. This specimen includes other DNA sequences encoding the same CDR3. The origin of this receptor is a human donor in a cohort sampled during active COVID-19. The J gene is TRBJ1-3, the V gene TRBV3-1 (or the pseudogene TRBV3-2); D is perhaps TRBD1 (5 bases). Sample: peripheral blood. In nucleotides, the CDR3 is TGTGCCAGCAGCCAAGGCCAGGGTGGAAACACCATATATTTT. Protein product: CASSQGQGGNTIYF.